This T cell receptor beta chain was captured by sequencing in a study of vaccination and CD4 T cells after COVID-19 (dated by TCRdb to between 2021 and 2023). In terms of the full investigation: Convalescent patients had a positive SARS-CoV-2 result on nasal swab PCR, and of these patients, about ten had mild disease and one had severe disease. Culture stimuli were overlapping spike peptide pools from SARS-CoV-2 and from the common cold coronaviruses HCoV-NL63, HCoV-OC43 and HCoV-229E. Post-vaccine blood samples were collected a median of approximately eleven weeks after the second vaccine dose, ranging from about 12 to 241 days. Participants received two doses of either the Pfizer-BioNTech BNT162b2 vaccine (n=8) or the Moderna mRNA-1273 vaccine (n=2). In 10 COVID-19 convalescent patients and a handful of infection-naive healthy vaccine recipients, researchers compared the spike-specific CD4+ TCR repertoire from before mRNA vaccination with the repertoire from after. The convalescent cohort included six males and four females, with two Hispanic individuals, seven Caucasians, two Asians and one multiracial person. In control cultures, a CEFX viral epitope pool was used as positive control, an HIV-1 Nef peptide pool was used as negative control, or no peptide was added. Post-COVID blood samples were collected from convalescent patients a median of roughly 100 days after diagnosis, with a range of roughly 30 to 170 days. Points the paper makes about the study in general: The number of convalescent patients in the study was relatively small, and the study did not examine early timepoints following natural infection. Although the median number of SARS-CoV-2-reactive clonotypes went up from more than 20 after infection to around 40 after vaccination, the increase was not significant. Among the post-vaccine SARS-CoV-2-reactive clones in convalescent patients, a median around 86% showed up only after vaccination, which suggests vaccine-specific priming. Of the vaccine-specific clones found in convalescent patients, nearly all (304 of 307) were mono-reactive for SARS-CoV-2 spike instead of being cross-reactive with common cold coronaviruses.

Library creation used PCR. DNA from cultured CD4+ T cells was subjected to TCR sequencing with the Oncomine TCR Beta short-read assay at the Johns Hopkins FTIC core. The QIAamp micro DNA kit was used to extract genomic DNA from the cultured CD4+ T cells. Oncomine TCR Beta libraries from cultured CD4+ T cells were pooled with unique dual indexes and sequenced on an Illumina iSeq 100. Under the source paper's analysis protocol: Non-productive sequences were filtered out, and CDR3s that did not start with C, did not end with F or W, or were shorter than 7 amino acids were discarded. The MANAFEST web application was used to identify antigen-specific clonotypes by comparing peptide-stimulated wells against reference wells and other culture wells. To be called positive, a clone needed an FDR below 0.05, an odds ratio above 5, and a productive frequency above 0.1% in at least two of three replicate wells. A clonotype counted as cross-reactive if it showed significant expansion both in the SARS-CoV-2 spike wells and in at least one common cold coronavirus spike condition. Similarity between CDR3 sequences was evaluated in R version 3.6.1 using Levenshtein distances (stringdist) and unrooted phylogenetic trees (ape). The public reads were quality trimmed at Q25 with fastp and then assembled into clones with MiXCR by TCRdb, keeping productive beta chains. Merged by CDR3 protein, the rows form single entries marked with the most common genes and DNA. These V and J calls derive from TCRdb rather than the authors' analysis. Across this sample there are 4,200 or so distinct CDR3 sequences, with about 19% seen only once. The top ten clonotypes cover roughly 15% of the sample.

The intended sense of this specimen's treatment or condition label: approximately 10-day PBMC culture with coronavirus spike peptide pools or control peptides (ViraFEST assay). The study used the ViraFEST assay, which expanded antigen-specific T cells with peptide pools and then identified expanded clonotypes by TCR sequencing. The convalescent patients' positive SARS-CoV-2 PCR tests were from March to December 2020, which was before the Alpha, Beta and Delta variants emerged in the United States. Each well held 2.2 million or so PBMCs cultured with around 10 ug/ml peptide pools in IMDM containing roughly 5% human AB serum and roughly 10 IU/ml IL-2. Half of the culture medium was replaced with fresh IL-2-containing medium on days 3 and 7. After 10 days of culture, CD4+ T cells were isolated by negative selection with the EasySep CD4+ T cell isolation kit. Ficoll-Paque Plus gradient centrifugation was used to isolate PBMCs from whole blood, and the isolated PBMCs were then either used fresh or cryopreserved at -140C. Culture conditions were generally each tested in triplicate wells.

V sheds 1 base and J sheds 6 bases, leaving 10 bases between their ends. From cysteine to phenylalanine, the CDR3 is 13 amino acids long. Only the CDR3 part of the read is kept: 39 bases, read in frame from the first base. Remarks on this clonotype: Its antigen target is currently unknown. No per-base quality is available; no much larger clone lies one base away.

This TCR was recovered from a human donor who had recovered from COVID-19. The rearranged segments are TRBV12-3 or TRBV12-4 and TRBJ2-7; a confident D gene designation cannot be given. Source material: CD4+ T cells from blood, cultured in vitro. The CDR3: CASSLGIWGEQYF. The nucleotides read TGTGCCAGCAGTTTAGGGATATGGGGCGAGCAGTACTTC.